This T cell receptor beta chain was found in a study of high-grade serous ovarian cancer treatment subgroups. With 3 bases removed from V and 6 bases from J, the gap between germline ends came to 6 bases. CDR3 length equals 10 residues. Germline V gives CDR1 DFQATT, CDR2 SNEGSKA (reference sequence). Repertoires were generated with immunoSEQ multiplex PCR, while TCRdb's copy carries only in-frame clones and drops some. The sample contains around 2,000 clones, roughly 80% of which appear only once. Tumor tissue was taken before any definitive surgery or chemotherapy was given. The sample consisted of tumor tissue. The clonotype originates from a human donor with high-grade serous ovarian cancer. This chain uses TRBV20-1 with TRBJ2-7; D uncertain. The CDR3 sequence is CSARKIEQYF. CDR3 in DNA: TGCAGTGCTAGGAAGATCGAGCAGTACTTC.